The sequence of this TCR beta chain was determined in a study of radiation and T cells in renal cell carcinoma. Overall study: Nephrectomy followed 15 Gy stereotactic body radiation by 4 weeks. Points from the study as a whole: From baseline, blood top tumor clonotypes peaked at 2 weeks post-radiation. Baseline intratumoral clonotype presence is unknown without pretreatment biopsies.

The table came from immunoSEQ multiplex PCR; TCRdb's copy has only in-frame clones and leaves some out. Of some 120,000 clones detected, about 81% appear once; the ten largest clones hold less than 2.5%. The time point is: blood 2 weeks post-SBRT. Treatment indicated: 15 Gy SBRT to primary tumor, nephrectomy 4 weeks later. Radiation-treated patients gave blood at baseline, week 2 and week 4. The CDR3 consists of 12 residues. Trimming shortened V by 2 bases and J by 2 bases, and 4 bases separated the two germline ends. From germline, CDR1 is SGDLS and CDR2 YYNGEE. In the case of this clone: What it binds is not known.

V and J are TRBV9 and TRBJ1-2, with D unresolved. This clonotype was sampled from a woman aged 60 to 75 with renal cell carcinoma. The starting material was blood, obtained from a patient whose treatment included radiotherapy and nephrectomy. CDR3 nucleotides: TGTGCCAGCAGCGTGGACAACTATGGCTACACCTTC. Its protein is CASSVDNYGYTF.